The 25 T cell receptor beta chains presented below share a single source sample, sequenced in a study of prognosis after radiotherapy for stage I lung cancer. Multiplex PCR in two rounds served to amplify TCR beta CDR3 from genomic DNA. The first round of PCR was done with primers that matched each TRBV and TRBJ gene. TCRdb redid the calling of the multiplex PCR reads with MiXCR, one entry per CDR3 protein. The sample yields about 18,000 distinct CDR3 sequences, roughly 46% seen once. The source material was PBMCs, sampled before or after stereotactic body radiation therapy (not recorded which). Receptor source: a donor aged 50 or older with non-small cell lung cancer.

This clonotype showed up many times. The V and J genes are TRBV7-3 and TRBJ2-5; D is undetermined. The CDR3 runs to 15 residues. Germline V gene lookup returns CDR1 SGHTA and CDR2 FQGTGA. The V and J ends lost 2 bases and 10 bases respectively, with 20 bases between them. CDR3 protein: CASSLDTDPLVSQYF. The CDR3 bases are TGTGCCAGCAGCTTAGATACGGACCCGCTAGTGAGCCAGTACTTC. Full variable domain (missing parts from reference TRBV7-3 and TRBJ2-5): GAGVSQTPSNKVTEKGKYVELRCDPISGHTALYWYRQSLGQGPEFLIYFQGTGAADDSGLPNDRFFAVRPEGSVSTLKIQRTERGDSAVYLCASSLDTDPLVSQYFGPGTRLLVL.

This clonotype appeared many times. The rearrangement uses TRBV6-1 and TRBJ2-5; maybe TRBD1 (5 bases). Germline V CDR1 and CDR2: MNHNS, SASEGT. Deletions cut 6 bases from V and 4 bases from J, with 15 bases between. CDR3 size: 14 residues. CDR3 DNA sequence: TGTGCCAGCAGGTTGTTCAGGGTTGGAGAGACCCAGTACTTC. It translates to CASRLFRVGETQYF.

This chain links TRBV5-1 with TRBJ2-1, with D maybe TRBD1 (6 bases). The CDR3 covers 17 residues. The germline V gene has CDR1 SGHRS and CDR2 YFSETQ. The V end was cut by 6 bases, the J end by 3 bases, with 22 bases between. The CDR3 loop is CASKSVRVLQGYNEQFF. CDR3 DNA sequence: TGCGCCAGCAAGAGTGTTCGAGTGCTACAGGGCTACAATGAGCAGTTCTTC.

This sequence joins TRBV4-2 and TRBJ2-7, with 12 bases identical to TRBD2. The CDR3 sequence is 15 residues long. Germline values: CDR1 LGHNA, CDR2 YNFKEQ. J gave up 4 bases and V 0 bases, and 1 base lay outside the gene matches. DNA of the CDR3: TGTGCCAGCAGCCAAGAGACTAGCGGGAGTTACGAGCAGTACTTC. Amino acid sequence: CASSQETSGSYEQYF.

The sample holds a few counts of this clonotype. The chain joins TRBV7-8 to TRBJ1-6; D is unresolved. There are 12 residues in the CDR3. Trimming took off 1 base at V and 5 bases at J, with 0 bases between the two ends. Germline loops: CDR1 SGHVS, CDR2 FQNEAQ. The CDR3 region is CASSLDNSPLHF. The CDR3 DNA reads TGTGCCAGCAGCTTAGATAATTCACCCCTCCACTTT.

This clonotype was seen many times. The gene calls are TRBV28 and TRBJ1-6, with D tentatively TRBD1 (5 bases). The CDR3 length is 15 residues. Germline assignment: CDR1 MDHEN and CDR2 SYDVKM. V was trimmed by 3 bases and J by 4 bases, leaving 10 bases between them. CDR3 sequence: CASSFGTVYNSPLHF. Here the CDR3 DNA reads TGTGCCAGCAGTTTTGGGACGGTATATAATTCACCCCTCCACTTT.

To note about this clonotype: A much bigger clone sits one base away, suggesting this may be a read error. This chain connects TRBV3-1 to TRBJ2-1; tentative D call: TRBD1 (5 bases). Germline loops: CDR1 LGHDT, CDR2 YNNKEL (reference sequence). The CDR3 is made up of 12 amino acids. This CDR3 reads CASGQGVHEQFF. The CDR3 nucleotides are TGTGCCAGCGGCCAAGGGGTCCATGAGCAGTTCTTC.

Ten or more counts support this clonotype. The DNA of the CDR3 is TGTGCCAGCAGCGTCAGACTAGCGGGGCTAAGAGATACGCAGTATTTT. Its protein is CASSVRLAGLRDTQYF. The chain couples TRBV5-4 to TRBJ2-3; TRBD2 matches at 11 bases. Unmatched junction bases numbered 9, after V lost 4 bases and J lost 5 bases. The CDR3 covers 16 residues. Germline CDR1 SGHNT, CDR2 YYREEE (reference sequence).

This clonotype was picked up many times. The genes are TRBV4-1 and TRBJ2-1; 8 bases agree with TRBD1. CDR3 length: 17 residues. Losses at the gene ends were 4 bases for V and 0 bases for J; bases not matched to a gene: 8. CDR1 and CDR2 from the germline V gene are MGHRA and YSYEKL. CDR3 protein: CASSPPRTGSSYNEQFF. CDR3 sequence (DNA): TGCGCCAGCAGCCCTCCAAGGACAGGGAGCTCCTACAATGAGCAGTTCTTC.

The chain is built from TRBV28 and TRBJ2-7; D not resolved. The germline V gene encodes CDR1 MDHEN and CDR2 SYDVKM. The CDR3 covers 13 residues. V was clipped by 7 bases and J by 3 bases, with 13 bases between them. The CDR3 loop reads CASNGTVYYEQYF. The CDR3 DNA reads TGTGCCAGCAACGGTACAGTCTACTACGAGCAGTACTTC. Using reference TRBV28 and TRBJ2-7 for the parts outside the CDR3, the full variable domain is DVKVTQSSRYLVKRTGEKVFLECVQDMDHENMFWYRQDPGLGLRLIYFSYDVKMKEKGDIPEGYSVSREKKERFSLILESASTNQTSMYLCASNGTVYYEQYFGPGTRLTVT.

Ten or more counts support this clonotype. The rearrangement uses TRBV7-3 and TRBJ2-5; 7 nucleotides match TRBD2. The CDR3 totals 13 residues. Germline V lookup: CDR1 SGHTA, CDR2 FQGTGA. Trimming at V came to 5 bases and at J to 2 bases, leaving 2 bases not matched to a gene. The DNA for the CDR3 is TGTGCCAGCAGCCCTAGCGGTCAAGAGACCCAGTACTTC. Its translation: CASSPSGQETQYF.

Details on this clonotype: A far larger clone is off by one base, so a read error is likely. The rearrangement links TRBV6-2 or TRBV6-3 to TRBJ2-3, with 8 bases lining up with TRBD2. J lost 5 bases, V lost 7 bases, and 8 bases had no gene match. The germline CDR1 and CDR2 sequences are MNHEY and SVGEGT. CDR3 size: 14 residues. The CDR3, as DNA: TGTGCCAGCACCTCCGTACTAGCGGTAGATACGCAGTATTTT. This sequence encodes CASTSVLAVDTQYF.

Comment on this clonotype: This is likely an artifact of a read error, given a far larger clone one base away. V is TRBV7-2 and J is TRBJ1-2; D uncertain. CDR1 and CDR2 from the germline V gene are SGHTA and FQGNSA. The CDR3 contains 15 residues. The ends were cut back, 2 bases at V and 2 bases at J, with 12 bases in the middle. The CDR3 loop reads CASSLFVDVNYGYTF. CDR3 bases: TGTGCCAGCAGCTTATTCGTGGACGTAAACTATGGCTACACCTTC.

The J gene is TRBJ1-6, the V gene TRBV20-1, with unresolved D. The germline V gene has CDR1 DFQATT and CDR2 SNEGSKA (reference sequence). The CDR3 totals 15 residues. V lost 3 bases, J lost 4 bases, and 13 bases lay in between. The CDR3: CSASSVNLYNSPLHF. The CDR3 nucleotides read TGCAGTGCTAGTTCGGTCAACCTATATAATTCACCCCTCCACTTT.

In this sample, this clonotype turned up many times. The chain couples TRBV5-6 to TRBJ2-3; TRBD1 aligns across 8 bases. The germline V gene encodes CDR1 SGHDT and CDR2 YYEEEE. J was trimmed by 0 bases and V by 4 bases; bases with no gene match: 10. This CDR3 has 17 amino acids. The DNA of the CDR3 is TGTGCCAGCAGCGCCTCCGGGACAGGCCATAGCACAGATACGCAGTATTTT. Translating it yields CASSASGTGHSTDTQYF.

With regard to this clonotype: A far more abundant clone sits one base away, making this likely a read error. The chain recombines TRBV27 with TRBJ2-7; maybe TRBD1 (6 bases). The CDR3 length is 13 residues. Trimming took 10 bases from V and 4 from J, leaving 17 bases between them. Germline assignment: CDR1 MNHEY and CDR2 SMNVEV (reference sequence). The CDR3 nucleotides read TGTGCCACCAAAACAGGGCGGCCATACGAGCAGTACTTC. Translation: CATKTGRPYEQYF.

This clonotype was recorded a few times. The germline gene is not matched at one end of the junction; a read error may be the cause. This chain uses TRBV7-3 with TRBJ1-3; no clear D gene. The V gene's germline CDR1 is SGHTA and CDR2 FQGTGA. The CDR3 extends over 13 amino acids. In DNA form, the CDR3 reads TGTGCTAGCAGCCCGAATCCGGGGAACACCATATGTTTT. Translating it yields CASSPNPGNTICF.

The V gene is TRBV6-4, the J gene TRBJ2-2, with 11 bases lining up with TRBD2. Germline V gene lookup returns CDR1 MRHNA and CDR2 SNTAGT. The V segment lost 6 bases and the J segment 7 bases; nucleotides outside the gene matches: 4. CDR3 length equals 14 residues. CDR3 coding DNA: TGTGCCAGCAGCCGACTAGCGGGATTCGGGGAGCTGTTTTTT. This translates into CASSRLAGFGELFF.

V gene TRBV2 combines with J gene TRBJ1-2; 11 bases agree with TRBD1. CDR3 length equals 13 residues. J gave up 6 bases and V 10 bases, and 7 bases lay outside the gene matches. Germline V CDR1 and CDR2: SNHLY, FYNNEI. This chain's CDR3 is CANSGTGGDGYTF. The CDR3 nucleotides read TGTGCCAACTCCGGGACAGGGGGAGATGGCTACACCTTC.

V usage is TRBV6-1 and J usage is TRBJ2-5; TRBD1 might be the D (5 bases). CDR3 length: 15 residues. V dropped 5 bases and J dropped 1 base, with 14 bases sitting between them. Germline V gene data show CDR1 as MNHNS and CDR2 as SASEGT. In nucleotides, the CDR3 is TGTGCCAGCAGTCTGGGTCCAGGGCCCCAAGAGACCCAGTACTTC. It yields the protein CASSLGPGPQETQYF.

V is TRBV11-3 and J is TRBJ2-1; D is perhaps TRBD2 (5 bases). The CDR3 sequence is 15 residues long. CDR1 and CDR2 (germline): SGHNT, YENEEA. With 5 bases removed from V and 0 bases from J, the gap between germline ends came to 11 bases. The CDR3 protein is CASSELAVSYNEQFF. Here the CDR3 DNA reads TGTGCCAGCAGCGAGCTAGCTGTCTCCTACAATGAGCAGTTCTTC.

This rearrangement joins TRBV30 to TRBJ2-5; a possible D gene is TRBD2 (6 bases). The CDR3 loop spans 17 amino acids. Germline V gene data show CDR1 as GTSNPN and CDR2 as SVGIG (reference sequence). V was shortened by 0 bases and J by 5 bases, with 22 bases between the two germline ends. The CDR3 DNA reads TGTGCCTGGAGTGTAAGGCTGACGGGAGTGGGCCCTGAGACCCAGTACTTC. It is translated as CAWSVRLTGVGPETQYF.

This clonotype occurred many times. This is likely a read error, given that the CDR3 carries no conserved phenylalanine or tryptophan at its end. It is unclear where the CDR3 begins or ends on the DNA, so no DNA is shown, and the CDR3 is as TCRdb lists it. The genes are TRBV3-1 and TRBJ2-1; the table's D call of TRBD1 was not tested on the DNA. CDR1 and CDR2 from the germline V gene are LGHDT and YNNKEL (reference sequence). The CDR3 sequence runs 13 residues, both termini included. The CDR3: CASSQEGRDPAHY.

This clonotype occurred a few times. The chain is built from TRBV5-6 and TRBJ2-5; 8 nucleotides line up with TRBD1. J gave up 5 bases and V 4 bases, and 13 bases lay outside the gene matches. CDR3 size: 16 residues. Germline V gene lookup returns CDR1 SGHDT and CDR2 YYEEEE. The CDR3, as DNA: TGTGCCAGCAGCCTAAGGACAGGGTCCGTGGGGGAGACCCAGTACTTC. Protein: CASSLRTGSVGETQYF.

This clonotype showed up many times. This chain links TRBV20-1 with TRBJ2-3; 7 bases map to TRBD1. CDR1 is DFQATT and CDR2 is SNEGSKA in the germline V gene (reference sequence). The CDR3 is 13 amino acids. V lost 6 bases and J lost 11; bases outside the gene matches: 14. The CDR3: CSAQEGTADMQYF. The DNA of the CDR3 is TGCAGTGCACAGGAAGGGACAGCAGACATGCAGTATTTT.